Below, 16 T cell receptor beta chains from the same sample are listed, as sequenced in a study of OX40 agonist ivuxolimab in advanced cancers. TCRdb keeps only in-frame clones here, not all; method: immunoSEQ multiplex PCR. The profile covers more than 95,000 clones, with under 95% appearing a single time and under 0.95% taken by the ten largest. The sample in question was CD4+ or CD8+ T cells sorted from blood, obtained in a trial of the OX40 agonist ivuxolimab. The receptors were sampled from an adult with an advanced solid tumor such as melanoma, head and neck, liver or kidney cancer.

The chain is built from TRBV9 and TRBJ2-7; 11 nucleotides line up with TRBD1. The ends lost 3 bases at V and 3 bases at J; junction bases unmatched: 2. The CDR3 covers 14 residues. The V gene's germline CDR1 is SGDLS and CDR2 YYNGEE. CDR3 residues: CASSGGTGGYEQYF. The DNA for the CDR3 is TGTGCCAGCAGCGGGGGGACAGGGGGCTACGAGCAGTACTTC.

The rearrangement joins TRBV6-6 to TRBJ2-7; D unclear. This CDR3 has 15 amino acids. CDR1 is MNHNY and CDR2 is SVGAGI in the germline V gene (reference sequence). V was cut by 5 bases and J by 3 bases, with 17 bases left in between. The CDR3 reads CASSPAAQYVYEQYF. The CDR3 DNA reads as TGTGCCAGCAGTCCCGCCGCTCAGTACGTCTACGAGCAGTACTTC.

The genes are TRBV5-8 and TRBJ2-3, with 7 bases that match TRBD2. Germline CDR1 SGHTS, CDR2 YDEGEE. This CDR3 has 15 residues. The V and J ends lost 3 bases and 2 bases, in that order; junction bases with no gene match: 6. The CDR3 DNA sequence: TGTGCCAGCAGCTCCTCTAGCGGATTCACAGATACGCAGTATTTT. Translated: CASSSSSGFTDTQYF.

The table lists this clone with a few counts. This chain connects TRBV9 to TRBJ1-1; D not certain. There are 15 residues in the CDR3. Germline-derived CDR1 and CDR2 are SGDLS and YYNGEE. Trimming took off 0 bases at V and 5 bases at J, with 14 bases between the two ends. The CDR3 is CASSVAIFEGTEAFF. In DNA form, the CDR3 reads TGTGCCAGCAGCGTAGCAATATTTGAGGGAACTGAAGCTTTCTTT.

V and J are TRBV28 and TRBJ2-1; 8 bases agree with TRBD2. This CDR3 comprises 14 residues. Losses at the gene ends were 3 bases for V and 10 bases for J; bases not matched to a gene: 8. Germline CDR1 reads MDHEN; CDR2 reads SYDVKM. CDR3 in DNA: TGTGCCAGCAGTTTCCCCGATCGACTAGCGGAGCAGTTCTTC. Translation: CASSFPDRLAEQFF.

CDR3 loop: CASSRTSGSSGHEQFF. In DNA form, the CDR3 reads TGCGCCAGCAGCCGGACTAGCGGGAGTTCAGGCCATGAGCAGTTCTTC. The J gene is TRBJ2-1, the V gene TRBV5-1, with 13 bases that match TRBD2. Trimming took 4 bases from V and 8 from J; bases not matched to a gene: 9. CDR3 length: 16 amino acids. Germline V lookup: CDR1 SGHRS, CDR2 YFSETQ.

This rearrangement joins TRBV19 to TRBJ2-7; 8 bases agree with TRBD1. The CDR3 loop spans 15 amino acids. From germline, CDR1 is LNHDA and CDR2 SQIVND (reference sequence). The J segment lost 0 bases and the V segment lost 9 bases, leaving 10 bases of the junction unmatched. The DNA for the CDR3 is TGTGCCAGCCGGGGGACAGGAATCTTCTCCTACGAGCAGTACTTC. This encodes CASRGTGIFSYEQYF.

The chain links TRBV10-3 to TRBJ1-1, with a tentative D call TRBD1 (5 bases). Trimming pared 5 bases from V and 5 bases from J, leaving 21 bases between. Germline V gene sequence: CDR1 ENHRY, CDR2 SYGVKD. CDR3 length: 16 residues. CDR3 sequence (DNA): TGTGCCATCAGTTCCTCAACGGGACCGGGGGGGACTGAAGCTTTCTTT. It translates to CAISSSTGPGGTEAFF.

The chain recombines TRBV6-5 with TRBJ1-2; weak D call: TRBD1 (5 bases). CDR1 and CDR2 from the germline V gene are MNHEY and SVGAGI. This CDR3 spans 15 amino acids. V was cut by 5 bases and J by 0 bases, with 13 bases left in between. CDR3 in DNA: TGTGCCAGCAGTACTGGGGGGGACGCTAACTATGGCTACACCTTC. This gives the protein CASSTGGDANYGYTF.

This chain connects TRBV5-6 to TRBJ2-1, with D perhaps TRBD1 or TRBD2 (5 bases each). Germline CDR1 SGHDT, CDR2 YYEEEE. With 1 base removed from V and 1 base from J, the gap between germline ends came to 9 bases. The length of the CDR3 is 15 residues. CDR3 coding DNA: TGTGCCAGCAGCTTGTTGGGGGATTCCTACAATGAGCAGTTCTTC. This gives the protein CASSLLGDSYNEQFF.

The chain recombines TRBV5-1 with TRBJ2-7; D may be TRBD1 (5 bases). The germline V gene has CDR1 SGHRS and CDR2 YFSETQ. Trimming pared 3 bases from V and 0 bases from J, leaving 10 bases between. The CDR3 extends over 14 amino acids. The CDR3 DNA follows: TGCGCCAGCAGCTCGACAGTGACCTCCTACGAGCAGTACTTC. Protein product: CASSSTVTSYEQYF.

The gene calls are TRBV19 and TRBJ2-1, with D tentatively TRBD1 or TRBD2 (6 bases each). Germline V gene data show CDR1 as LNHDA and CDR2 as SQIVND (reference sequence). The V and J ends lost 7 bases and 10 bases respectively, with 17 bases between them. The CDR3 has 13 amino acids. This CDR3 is CASTFSGGGEQFF. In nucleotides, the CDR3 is TGTGCCAGTACCTTTAGCGGAGGGGGGGAGCAGTTCTTC.

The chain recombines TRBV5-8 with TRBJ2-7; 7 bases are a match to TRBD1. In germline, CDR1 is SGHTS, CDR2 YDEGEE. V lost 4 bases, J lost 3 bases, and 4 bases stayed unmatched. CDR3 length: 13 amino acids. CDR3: CASSPRTGYEQYF. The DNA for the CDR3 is TGTGCCAGCAGCCCCAGGACAGGCTACGAGCAGTACTTC.

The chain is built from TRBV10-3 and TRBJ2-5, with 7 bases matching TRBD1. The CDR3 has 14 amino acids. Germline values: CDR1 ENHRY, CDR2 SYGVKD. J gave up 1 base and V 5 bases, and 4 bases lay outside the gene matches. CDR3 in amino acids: CAISRRQGQETQYF. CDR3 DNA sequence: TGTGCCATCAGTCGGCGACAGGGCCAAGAGACCCAGTACTTC.

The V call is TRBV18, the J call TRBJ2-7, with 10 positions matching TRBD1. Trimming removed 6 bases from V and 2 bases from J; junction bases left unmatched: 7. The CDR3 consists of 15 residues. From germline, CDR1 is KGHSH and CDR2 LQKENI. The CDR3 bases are TGTGCCAGCTCCCTCACCGGGACAGGGGCCTACGAGCAGTACTTC. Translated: CASSLTGTGAYEQYF. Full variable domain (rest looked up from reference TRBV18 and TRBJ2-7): NAGVMQNPRHLVRRRGQEARLRCSPMKGHSHVYWYRQLPEEGLKFMVYLQKENIIDESGMPKERFSAEFPKEGPSILRIQQVVRGDSAAYFCASSLTGTGAYEQYFGPGTRLTVT.

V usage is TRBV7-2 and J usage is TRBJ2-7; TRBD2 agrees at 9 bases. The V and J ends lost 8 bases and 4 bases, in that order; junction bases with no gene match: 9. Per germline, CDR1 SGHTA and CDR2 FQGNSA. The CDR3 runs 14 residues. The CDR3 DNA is TGTGCCAGCTTGCCGACTAGCGGACCTTACGAGCAGTACTTC. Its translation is CASLPTSGPYEQYF.